This T cell receptor (beta chain) was identified during a study of OX40 agonist ivuxolimab in advanced cancers. Germline assignment: CDR1 SGHRS and CDR2 YFSETQ. The CDR3 is 16 residues long. Unmatched junction bases numbered 4, after V lost 4 bases and J lost 4 bases. This clone was observed a single time. The repertoire was sequenced with immunoSEQ multiplex PCR; TCRdb's copy has only in-frame clones and lacks some. The sample consists of around 69,000 clones, approximately 86% of them appearing once. The genes are TRBV5-1 and TRBJ2-5, with 16 nucleotides matching TRBD2. The material was CD4+ or CD8+ T cells sorted from blood, obtained in a trial of the OX40 agonist ivuxolimab. The origin of this receptor is an adult with an advanced solid tumor such as melanoma, head and neck, liver or kidney cancer. The CDR3 is CASSPGTSGRGETQYF. CDR3 nucleotide sequence: TGCGCCAGCAGCCCCGGGACTAGCGGGAGGGGAGAGACCCAGTACTTC.